These T cell receptor beta chains were read from a single sample in a study of shared clonotypes between healthy human individuals. Sequencing was performed with immunoSEQ multiplex PCR; in TCRdb, only in-frame clones are kept and a portion is missing. The repertoire holds more than 850,000 clones, with about 84% as singletons. Sequenced sample: memory CD4+ T cells from PBMCs. Source of these receptors: a man aged 18 to 29 in good health. Some clones in this sample may be carry-over from other donors' samples. CDR3s include the opening cysteine and the closing phenylalanine or tryptophan. The order of the fields is D gene, clone size, V gene, J gene, CDR3 DNA, CDR3 protein. A D gene is named only where the DNA matches it firmly. Size values are once, few and many counts, or a class for expanded clones, and some rows have none.

>NA|NA|TRBV4-1|TRBJ1-1
TGCGCCAGCAGCCAAGTCGGCAGGGCCTTGAACACTGAAGCTTTCTTT
CASSQVGRALNTEAFF
>NA|NA|TRBV4-2|TRBJ1-5
TGTGCCAGCAGCCAAGGGAATCAGCCCCAGCATTTT
CASSQGNQPQHF
>NA|once|TRBV28|TRBJ1-5
TGTGCCACCTGCGGACGGCCTATTCCCCAGCATTTT
CATCGRPIPQHF
>TRBD2|NA|TRBV9|TRBJ2-1
TGTGCCAGCAGCGCCATCAGCGGGAGTCTTAATGAGCAGTTCTTC
CASSAISGSLNEQFF
>NA|once|TRBV6-1|TRBJ1-4
TGTGCCAGCAGTGATGGCGGGCTGGGGGAAAAACTGTTTTTT
CASSDGGLGEKLFF
>NA|few|TRBV27|TRBJ1-4
TGTGCCAGCAGTTTATCTACCGGAGGGGAAAAACTGTTTTTT
CASSLSTGGEKLFF
>NA|NA|TRBV28|TRBJ2-7
TGTGCCAGCAGCCCATTCGGGGCAACCTACGAGCAGTACTTC
CASSPFGATYEQYF
>NA|once|TRBV5-1|TRBJ2-7
TGCGCCAGCAGCCCTGACCCGGGCGGGGCTAACGGCGGGCAGTACTTC
CASSPDPGGANGGQYF
>TRBD1|NA|TRBV18|TRBJ2-6
TGTGCCAGCTCACAAGGGACAGGGGGCGACGGGGCCAACGTCCTGACTTTC
CASSQGTGGDGANVLTF
>TRBD1|NA|TRBV7-9|TRBJ1-2
TGTGCCAACAGCTTAGGTTCAGGGGGCGCCTTTTATGGCTACACCTTC
CANSLGSGGAFYGYTF
>NA|NA|TRBV11-1|TRBJ1-1
TGTGCCAGCAGCGGACACAACATGAACACTGAAGCTTTCTTT
CASSGHNMNTEAFF
>NA|NA|TRBV7-9|TRBJ1-1
TGTGCCAGCAGCTTAGGGCCGGTTACTGAAGCTTTCTTT
CASSLGPVTEAFF
>TRBD1|NA|TRBV27|TRBJ1-2
TGTGCCAGCTACGGACAGGGTCCATACTATGGCTACACCTTC
CASYGQGPYYGYTF
>NA|NA|TRBV12-2|TRBJ1-2
TGTGCAAGTCGCGCCGTGACACAGGAGGGTGGCTACACCTTC
CASRAVTQEGGYTF
>TRBD1|NA|TRBV5-1|TRBJ1-1
TGCGCCAGCAGCCTAAGGACAGGGTCGAACACTGAAGCTTTCTTT
CASSLRTGSNTEAFF
>NA|once|TRBV18|TRBJ1-1
TGTGCCAGCTCACCACCGGCAGGCAGGAACACTGAAGCTTTCTTT
CASSPPAGRNTEAFF
>NA|NA|TRBV11-2|TRBJ2-1
TGTGCCAGCAGCCCATTGTCCAACAATGAGCAGTTCTTC
CASSPLSNNEQFF
>NA|NA|TRBV6-1|TRBJ1-4
TGTGCCAGCAGTGGGAGGGGGTTTGGGGAAAAACTGTTTTTT
CASSGRGFGEKLFF
>TRBD1|few|TRBV29-1|TRBJ2-5
TGCAGCGTTGAGCCGGGACAGGGCGAGACCCAGTACTTC
CSVEPGQGETQYF
>NA|NA|TRBV29-1|TRBJ2-3
TGCAGCGTTGGTCTAACAGGGATAGGGGCCACAGATACGCAGTATTTT
CSVGLTGIGATDTQYF
>TRBD1|NA|TRBV30|TRBJ2-2
TGTGCCTGGAGAGGGGGGACAGGGCTTACCGGGGAGCTGTTTTTT
CAWRGGTGLTGELFF
>TRBD1|few|TRBV5-1|TRBJ2-5
TGCGCCAGCAGCTTGACCGGGACAGGGGAAGAGACCCAGTACTTC
CASSLTGTGEETQYF
>NA|once|TRBV2|TRBJ2-3
TGTGCCAGCAGTGAACCCTACGGGGCACAACCTAGCACAGATACGCAGTATTTT
CASSEPYGAQPSTDTQYF
>NA|NA|TRBV7-3|TRBJ2-3
TGTGCCAGCAGCTCTACGACAGATACGCAGTATTTT
CASSSTTDTQYF
>NA|NA|TRBV15|TRBJ2-4
TGTGCCACCAGCTGGGAAGCTGCGGGGAAAAACATTCAGTACTTC
CATSWEAAGKNIQYF
>NA|few|TRBV5-1|TRBJ2-3
TGCGCCAGCAGCTTGGGCTATGGGCGGAGGACAGATACGCAGTATTTT
CASSLGYGRRTDTQYF